The 23 T cell receptor beta chains presented below share a single source sample, sequenced in a study of cytomegalovirus exposure and HLA in healthy donors (dated by TCRdb to the late 2010s). Library preparation used the immunoSEQ multiplex PCR assay. The multiplex PCR relied on a mix of 60 forward primers for TCR Vbeta segments and 13 reverse primers for TCR Jbeta segments. TCRdb carries this immuneACCESS record with in-frame sequences only. Its versions omit some clonotypes, under half of them owing to an unresolved V gene in the studies checked, with the rest unexplained. For this sample the table gives approximately 120,000 clones, of which roughly 80% were detected only once. Over 2.5% of the sample is taken by the ten largest. The specimen sequenced was PBMCs. These TCRs come from a woman aged 45-65 years in good health and CMV-seronegative.

The CDR3 sequence is CASYERDRDNYGYTF. The CDR3 coding sequence is TGTGCCAGCTACGAGAGGGACAGGGATAACTATGGCTACACCTTC. The chain has TRBV5-4 and TRBJ1-2, with TRBD1 matching 9 bases. Germline V gene data show CDR1 as SGHNT and CDR2 as YYREEE (reference sequence). Unmatched junction bases numbered 8, after V lost 7 bases and J lost 1 base. The CDR3 loop spans 15 amino acids.

The chain carries TRBV7-6 and TRBJ2-1; 8 bases map to TRBD2. CDR1 SGHVS and CDR2 FNYEAQ come from the germline V gene. Unmatched junction bases numbered 14, after V lost 7 bases and J lost 9 bases. This CDR3 is built from 15 residues. In DNA form, the CDR3 reads TGTGCCAGCAACCGCGGAGCGGGAGTTGGTGGTGAGCAGTTCTTC. It translates to CASNRGAGVGGEQFF. Looking up the rest from reference TRBV7-6 and TRBJ2-1 gives the full variable domain: GAGVSQSPRYKVTKRGQDVALRCDPISGHVSLYWYRQALGQGPEFLTYFNYEAQQDKSGLPNDRFSAERPEGSISTLTIQRTEQRDSAMYRCASNRGAGVGGEQFFGPGTRLTVL.

V usage is TRBV7-9 and J usage is TRBJ2-5, with 8 bases fitting TRBD2. The CDR3 spans 16 residues. Germline V gene data show CDR1 as SEHNR and CDR2 as FQNEAQ (reference sequence). J was trimmed by 5 bases and V by 2 bases; bases with no gene match: 10. CDR3 sequence (DNA): TGTGCCAGCAGCTTAAGGAGCGGGAGTAGCTGGGAGACCCAGTACTTC. As protein: CASSLRSGSSWETQYF.

The chain employs TRBV6-1 and TRBJ2-2, with 7 bases matching TRBD1. Trimming at V came to 7 bases and at J to 5 bases, leaving 7 bases not matched to a gene. This CDR3 spans 14 amino acids. The germline V gene encodes CDR1 MNHNS and CDR2 SASEGT. The CDR3: CASNDGTDTGELFF. The CDR3 DNA reads as TGTGCCAGCAACGACGGGACAGATACCGGGGAGCTGTTTTTT.

The chain recombines TRBV5-6 with TRBJ2-7, with 11 nucleotides matching TRBD1. Germline CDR1 is SGHDT and CDR2 is YYEEEE. CDR3 size: 14 residues. Trimming removed 4 bases from V and 2 bases from J; junction bases left unmatched: 2. The DNA for the CDR3 is TGTGCCAGCAGCAGGGGACAGGGGGCCTACGAGCAGTACTTC. This encodes CASSRGQGAYEQYF. The full variable domain, with the rest looked up from reference TRBV5-6 and TRBJ2-7, is DAGVTQSPTHLIKTRGQQVTLRCSPKSGHDTVSWYQQALGQGPQFIFQYYEEEERQRGNFPDRFSGHQFPNYSSELNVNALLLGDSALYLCASSRGQGAYEQYFGPGTRLTVT.

The J gene is TRBJ2-3, the V gene TRBV7-2, with TRBD2 matching over 7 bases. The germline V gene has CDR1 SGHTA and CDR2 FQGNSA. The ends lost 0 bases at V and 4 bases at J; junction bases unmatched: 1. The CDR3 spans 14 residues. The CDR3 protein is CASSLAGGADTQYF. As DNA, the CDR3 is TGTGCCAGCAGCTTAGCTGGGGGGGCAGATACGCAGTATTTT.

V is TRBV6-6 and J is TRBJ1-5; D might be TRBD1 (6 bases). The CDR3 has 15 residues. Germline V gene sequence: CDR1 MNHNY, CDR2 SVGAGI (reference sequence). V shed 2 bases and J shed 2 bases, with 10 bases lying between them. CDR3 loop: CASSYPGDGNQPQHF. CDR3 DNA sequence: TGTGCCAGCAGTTACCCAGGGGATGGCAATCAGCCCCAGCATTTT.

The V call is TRBV4-1, the J call TRBJ2-1; maybe TRBD1 (6 bases). Trimming took off 8 bases at V and 11 bases at J, with 13 bases between the two ends. The CDR3 sequence is 11 residues long. Germline CDR1 and CDR2: MGHRA and YSYEKL. The CDR3 reads CASSGGQKQFF. As DNA, the CDR3 is TGCGCCAGCTCCGGCGGACAGAAGCAGTTCTTC.

This clone was observed a handful of times. V usage is TRBV2 and J usage is TRBJ2-1; no clear D. The CDR3 covers 11 residues. Germline V gene lookup returns CDR1 SNHLY and CDR2 FYNNEI. The ends were cut back, 5 bases at V and 6 bases at J, with 5 bases in the middle. CDR3 amino acids: CASSQSNEQFF. CDR3 bases: TGTGCCAGCAGTCAGTCCAATGAGCAGTTCTTC.

J is TRBJ2-1 and V is TRBV4-1, with 7 bases aligning to TRBD2. J was trimmed by 5 bases and V by 4 bases; bases with no gene match: 5. Germline V gives CDR1 MGHRA, CDR2 YSYEKL. The CDR3 runs to 14 residues. The CDR3 reads CASSLGTTHNEQFF. The CDR3 DNA follows: TGCGCCAGCAGCCTCGGGACTACACACAATGAGCAGTTCTTC.

The V call is TRBV19, the J call TRBJ2-5, with 9 bases identical to TRBD1. This CDR3 contains 13 residues. Germline values: CDR1 LNHDA, CDR2 SQIVND (reference sequence). Unmatched junction bases numbered 1, after V lost 3 bases and J lost 5 bases. The CDR3 coding sequence is TGTGCCAGTAGTATGGGACAGGGTGAGACCCAGTACTTC. As protein: CASSMGQGETQYF.

The chain uses TRBV7-2 and TRBJ2-7, with 7 positions matching TRBD2. CDR1 and CDR2 (germline): SGHTA, FQGNSA. The J segment lost 7 bases and the V segment lost 5 bases, leaving 11 bases of the junction unmatched. The CDR3 contains 14 residues. This CDR3 reads CASSEVAGRREQYF. The CDR3 coding sequence is TGTGCCAGCAGCGAGGTAGCGGGCCGGCGGGAGCAGTACTTC.

The rearrangement links TRBV6-5 to TRBJ2-2, with TRBD2 matching over 10 bases. The V gene end was trimmed by 6 bases and the J gene end by 7 bases; junction bases not matched to a gene: 2. Germline loops: CDR1 MNHEY, CDR2 SVGAGI. The length of the CDR3 is 13 residues. CDR3 DNA sequence: TGTGCCAGCAGGTGGACTAGCGGCGGGGAGCTGTTTTTT. This translates into CASRWTSGGELFF.

The chain carries TRBV5-4 and TRBJ2-7; a weak D match, TRBD1 (5 bases). V lost 5 bases to trimming and J lost 4 bases, with 13 bases between them. The CDR3 covers 13 residues. CDR1 SGHNT and CDR2 YYREEE come from the germline V gene (reference sequence). CDR3 region: CASSGQGLYEQYF. The CDR3 bases are TGTGCCAGCAGTGGGCAGGGTTTGTACGAGCAGTACTTC.

The chain joins TRBV7-9 to TRBJ2-1; a weak D match, TRBD1 (5 bases). The CDR3 is 15 amino acids. With 5 bases removed from V and 6 bases from J, the gap between germline ends came to 17 bases. CDR1 and CDR2 (germline): SEHNR, FQNEAQ (reference sequence). CDR3 loop: CASSIPRTGPNEQFF. CDR3 nucleotide sequence: TGTGCCAGCAGCATACCTCGAACAGGCCCCAATGAGCAGTTCTTC.

This clone was detected only once. The chain combines TRBV9 with TRBJ2-1; the D gene is possibly TRBD2 (6 bases). The CDR3 spans 14 residues. V shed 0 bases and J shed 7 bases, with 11 bases lying between them. Germline CDR1 SGDLS, CDR2 YYNGEE. The CDR3 region has the DNA TGTGCCAGCAGCGTAGCGGGAGTGAGTAATGAGCAGTTCTTC. Translated: CASSVAGVSNEQFF.

V gene TRBV6-5 combines with J gene TRBJ1-2, with unresolved D. Per the germline V gene, CDR1 is MNHEY and CDR2 is SVGAGI. V gave up 6 bases and J gave up 5 bases, with 10 bases separating them. This CDR3 contains 12 residues. CDR3 coding DNA: TGTGCCAGCAGCGGGGAAGGATATGGCTACACCTTC. As protein: CASSGEGYGYTF.

CDR3 loop: CSAPQLYEQYF. The DNA for the CDR3 is TGCAGTGCCCCCCAACTGTACGAGCAGTACTTC. The chain recombines TRBV20-1 with TRBJ2-5; D is uncertain. The J call is in doubt because the DNA end fits TRBJ2-7 better. The germline CDR1 and CDR2 sequences are DFQATT and SNEGSKA (reference sequence). The CDR3 length is 11 residues.

The gene calls are TRBV11-3 and TRBJ2-7; TRBD1 aligns across 7 bases. Germline V CDR1 and CDR2: SGHNT, YENEEA. The CDR3 contains 14 residues. V lost 5 bases and J lost 0; bases outside the gene matches: 4. CDR3 protein: CASSAGQDSYEQYF. For the CDR3, the DNA is TGTGCCAGCAGCGCTGGACAGGACTCCTACGAGCAGTACTTC.

The rearrangement links TRBV28 to TRBJ2-7, with 12 bases lining up with TRBD2. Trimming cost V 7 bases and J 4 bases; bases outside gene matches: 14. The germline gives CDR1 MDHEN, CDR2 SYDVKM. This CDR3 has 17 amino acids. Written as DNA, the CDR3 is TGTGCCAGCACCGAGGGGGCTAGCGGGAGGGGCTTGTACGAGCAGTACTTC. Encoded protein: CASTEGASGRGLYEQYF.

The genes are TRBV28 and TRBJ1-3; no clear D gene. Trimming removed 8 bases at V and 4 bases at J, with 9 bases between. The CDR3 is made up of 12 amino acids. From germline, CDR1 is MDHEN and CDR2 SYDVKM. The chain's CDR3 is CASDYWGNTIYF. In nucleotides, the CDR3 is TGTGCCAGCGATTACTGGGGAAACACCATATATTTT.

The CDR3 reads CASRAGTGGAGYEQYF. In DNA form, the CDR3 reads TGTGCCAGCAGGGCCGGGACAGGGGGCGCGGGTTACGAGCAGTACTTC. This sequence joins TRBV5-6 and TRBJ2-7; 12 positions match TRBD1. The CDR3 is 16 amino acids. In germline, CDR1 is SGHDT, CDR2 YYEEEE. Trimming removed 5 bases from V and 4 bases from J; junction bases left unmatched: 10.

The rearrangement links TRBV10-3 to TRBJ1-3, with D possibly matching TRBD1 (5 bases). V lost 0 bases and J lost 2, with 8 bases in between. Germline V gene sequence: CDR1 ENHRY, CDR2 SYGVKD. The CDR3 is 15 amino acids. The CDR3 loop reads CAISESGGAGNTIYF. The CDR3 coding sequence is TGTGCCATCAGTGAGTCGGGGGGAGCTGGAAACACCATATATTTT.